One and the same sample provided the 17 T cell receptor beta chains below, sequenced in a study of blood T cell repertoires in COVID-19. TCRdb's copy holds only in-frame clones and misses some; the assay was immunoSEQ multiplex PCR. The sample contains about 250,000 clones, approximately 85% of which appear only once. The sample was peripheral blood. These TCRs come from a man aged 50 or older with COVID-19, enrolled during active disease.

The count of this clone is one. The rearrangement uses TRBV29-1 and TRBJ2-7; D possibly corresponds to TRBD1 (6 bases). Per germline, CDR1 SQVTM and CDR2 ANQGSEA. V was clipped by 6 bases and J by 4 bases, with 10 bases between them. There are 11 residues in the CDR3. The CDR3 loop reads CSVFRGYEQYF. The CDR3 bases are TGCAGCGTATTCAGGGGTTACGAGCAGTACTTC.

Here the CDR3 reads CASSQPGLAGGRADTQYF. The CDR3 DNA reads TGTGCCAGCAGCCAACCGGGACTAGCGGGGGGCAGGGCAGATACGCAGTATTTT. V usage is TRBV3-1 (or the pseudogene TRBV3-2) and J usage is TRBJ2-3; the match to TRBD2 covers 15 bases. V trimming: 2 bases; J trimming: 4 bases; junction bases outside the gene matches: 7. Germline-derived CDR1 and CDR2 are LGHDT and YNNKEL (reference sequence). The CDR3 spans 18 residues.

The J gene is TRBJ2-1, the V gene TRBV4-2; 8 bases are a match to TRBD2. V lost 1 base to trimming and J lost 1 base; unmatched junction nucleotides: 6. CDR1 LGHNA and CDR2 YNFKEQ come from the germline V gene. The CDR3 length is 17 residues. CDR3 sequence (DNA): TGTGCCAGCAGCCAAGTGAGCGGGGGCCTGTCCTACAATGAGCAGTTCTTC. As protein: CASSQVSGGLSYNEQFF.

The rearrangement uses TRBV5-6 and TRBJ1-6, with D tentatively TRBD1 (5 bases). The germline gives CDR1 SGHDT, CDR2 YYEEEE. V gave up 4 bases and J gave up 4 bases, with 12 bases separating them. The CDR3 is 15 amino acids. CDR3 region: CASSPPRGYNSPLHF. In DNA form, the CDR3 reads TGTGCCAGCAGCCCACCCCGGGGGTATAATTCACCCCTCCACTTT.

The chain joins TRBV19 to TRBJ1-6, with D possibly TRBD1 on 5 matching bases. Germline CDR1 and CDR2: LNHDA and SQIVND (reference sequence). CDR3 length: 13 amino acids. Trimming left V 9 bases short and J 10 bases short, with 16 bases between. The CDR3 region has the DNA TGTGCCAGCCGGGACTTCAGGGACTCACCCCTCCACTTT. Amino acids: CASRDFRDSPLHF.

Remarks on this clone: An end of the junction does not agree with germline; a read error may underlie this. The genes are TRBV20-1 and TRBJ2-1; unclear D gene. The CDR3 is 11 amino acids. Per the germline V gene, CDR1 is DFQATT and CDR2 is SNEGSKA (reference sequence). This CDR3 reads CSARDRSLQVF. CDR3 bases: TGCAGTGCTAGAGATCGGTCACTCCAGGTCTTC.

V is TRBV3-1 (or the pseudogene TRBV3-2) and J is TRBJ2-2; no firm D call. V shed 0 bases and J shed 4 bases, with 12 bases lying between them. This CDR3 has 16 residues. Germline values: CDR1 LGHDT, CDR2 YNNKEL (reference sequence). The CDR3 sequence is CASSQDRGQATGELFF. The DNA of the CDR3 is TGTGCCAGCAGCCAAGATCGTGGGCAGGCCACCGGGGAGCTGTTTTTT.

This chain uses TRBV11-1 with TRBJ2-5, with D possibly being TRBD2 (6 bases). In germline, CDR1 is SGHAT, CDR2 FQDESV (reference sequence). CDR3 length: 15 residues. Trimming stripped 1 base from V and 2 bases from J, with 11 bases between. The CDR3 DNA follows: TGTGCCAGCAGCTTAGGAGGGGCGGGACAAGAGACCCAGTACTTC. Translating it yields CASSLGGAGQETQYF.

This clone was seen a single time. Here the CDR3 reads CASSYRGERTEAFF. CDR3 sequence (DNA): TGTGCCAGCAGTTACCGCGGGGAGAGGACTGAAGCTTTCTTT. This sequence joins TRBV6-6 and TRBJ1-1; D unclear. Trimming removed 2 bases at V and 5 bases at J, with 12 bases between. CDR1 MNHNY and CDR2 SVGAGI come from the germline V gene (reference sequence). This CDR3 is built from 14 residues.

The chain joins TRBV30 to TRBJ1-5, with D possibly matching TRBD1 (6 bases). Germline V gene sequence: CDR1 GTSNPN, CDR2 SVGIG (reference sequence). This CDR3 is built from 13 residues. V lost 2 bases and J 5 bases, leaving 10 bases between the germline ends. CDR3 bases: TGTGCCTGGAGTCACAGGGTAGATCAGCCCCAGCATTTT. Its translation is CAWSHRVDQPQHF.

The rearrangement links TRBV4-1 to TRBJ2-1; maybe TRBD2 (5 bases). The V gene lost 4 bases and the J gene lost 9 bases, with 16 bases spanning the gap. Germline CDR1 reads MGHRA; CDR2 reads YSYEKL. This CDR3 is 14 amino acids long. CDR3 nucleotide sequence: TGCGCCAGCAGCCGAGAGAGACTAAAGGTTGAGCAGTTCTTC. This gives the protein CASSRERLKVEQFF.

The genes are TRBV3-1 (or the pseudogene TRBV3-2) and TRBJ1-3, with 7 bases lining up with TRBD1. Trimming removed 4 bases from V and 3 bases from J; junction bases left unmatched: 6. The CDR3 spans 15 residues. The germline V gene encodes CDR1 LGHDT and CDR2 YNNKEL (reference sequence). CDR3 in amino acids: CASSLRTGFGNTIYF. Here the CDR3 DNA reads TGTGCCAGCAGCCTAAGGACAGGCTTTGGAAACACCATATATTTT.

This chain joins TRBV28 and TRBJ1-5; D may be TRBD1 (5 bases). In germline, CDR1 is MDHEN, CDR2 SYDVKM. This CDR3 contains 14 residues. V was cut by 6 bases and J by 4 bases, with 13 bases left in between. CDR3 sequence (DNA): TGTGCCAGCAGCCGAACACGGGGGAATCAGCCCCAGCATTTT. Translation gives CASSRTRGNQPQHF.

The rearrangement joins TRBV3-1 (or the pseudogene TRBV3-2) to TRBJ2-5; TRBD2 aligns across 8 bases. Per germline, CDR1 LGHDT and CDR2 YNNKEL (reference sequence). The CDR3 is 15 amino acids. V dropped 0 bases and J dropped 4; count of bases not matched to a gene: 4. The CDR3 region has the DNA TGTGCCAGCAGCCAAGACCCCCGGGGGGGAGAGACCCAGTACTTC. It translates to CASSQDPRGGETQYF.

The CDR3 spells CATSRGPGFRGYTF. CDR3 DNA: TGTGCCACCAGCAGAGGCCCAGGGTTTCGGGGCTACACCTTC. This chain connects TRBV15 to TRBJ1-2; TRBD1 might be the D (5 bases). V was cut by 1 base and J by 8 bases, with 14 bases left in between. This CDR3 has 14 amino acids. The germline V gene encodes CDR1 LNHNV and CDR2 YYDKDF (reference sequence).

This chain connects TRBV19 to TRBJ1-1; the match to TRBD1 covers 7 bases. The V and J ends lost 7 bases and 6 bases, in that order; junction bases with no gene match: 8. The CDR3 contains 13 residues. Germline V lookup: CDR1 LNHDA, CDR2 SQIVND (reference sequence). In DNA, the CDR3 is TGTGCCAGTAACAGGGGTAAAGCGTCTGAAGCTTTCTTT. Amino acid sequence: CASNRGKASEAFF.

The chain links TRBV9 to TRBJ2-1; 11 nucleotides match TRBD2. Germline V lookup: CDR1 SGDLS, CDR2 YYNGEE. V shed 2 bases, J shed 4 bases, and the junction held 11 bases outside the gene matches. The CDR3 covers 18 residues. The CDR3: CASSVGAPLAGGYNEQFF. CDR3 bases: TGTGCCAGCAGCGTTGGGGCCCCCCTAGCGGGGGGATACAATGAGCAGTTCTTC.